This is a list of T cell receptor beta chains from one sample in a study of cytomegalovirus exposure and HLA in healthy donors. Method: immunoSEQ multiplex PCR; TCRdb's copy keeps in-frame clones and lacks some. The table records about 120,000 clones, roughly 82% of them present only once. What was sequenced was PBMCs. These TCRs come from a woman aged 40 to 50 in good health and CMV-seropositive. Each CDR3 is given with its conserved first and last residue. The order of the fields is clone size, J gene, D gene, CDR3 length, V gene, CDR3 protein, CDR3 DNA. The D gene is left open where the match is weak. Clone size is given for some rows only: seen once, a few or many times, or a class if the clone is expanded.

>.|TRBJ2-6|.|15|TRBV7-2
CATQDRGSGANVLTF
TGTGCCACACAAGATAGGGGGTCTGGGGCCAACGTCCTGACTTTC
>few|TRBJ1-5|.|17|TRBV10-3
CAISESLFRVGNQPQHF
TGTGCCATCAGTGAGTCTTTATTCCGGGTAGGCAATCAGCCCCAGCATTTT
>once|TRBJ2-5|TRBD1|12|TRBV11-3
CASSYGQGVQYF
TGTGCCAGCAGCTACGGACAGGGGGTCCAGTACTTC
>.|TRBJ2-1|.|14|TRBV6-5
CASKAASSYNEQFF
TGTGCCAGCAAAGCGGCCAGCTCCTACAATGAGCAGTTCTTC
>once|TRBJ2-1|TRBD2|16|TRBV4-3
CASSFGLAVSYNEQFF
TGCGCCAGCAGCTTCGGACTAGCAGTATCCTACAATGAGCAGTTCTTC
>.|TRBJ1-2|.|15|TRBV6-5
CASSYSRGTTYGYTF
TGTGCCAGCAGTTACTCGAGGGGGACAACCTATGGCTACACCTTC
>few|TRBJ1-1|.|15|TRBV7-6
CASSLGAGMNTEAFF
TGTGCCAGCAGCTTAGGGGCAGGTATGAACACTGAAGCTTTCTTT
>.|TRBJ1-4|.|15|TRBV19
CASRAQPGGIEKLFF
TGTGCCAGTAGGGCTCAGCCGGGAGGGATTGAAAAACTGTTTTTT
>.|TRBJ1-2|.|13|TRBV7-9
CASSAGGPGGYTF
TGTGCCAGCAGCGCCGGGGGACCGGGAGGCTACACCTTC
>.|TRBJ1-2|TRBD1|16|TRBV4-2
CASSPQRDRSNYGYTF
TGTGCCAGCAGCCCTCAAAGGGACAGGTCTAACTATGGCTACACCTTC
>.|TRBJ1-2|TRBD1|13|TRBV19
CASSIGQGDGYTF
TGTGCCAGTAGTATCGGACAGGGAGATGGCTACACCTTC
>.|TRBJ1-2|TRBD1|13|TRBV12-5
CASGLRTGQGYTF
TGTGCTAGTGGTCTCCGGACAGGGCAGGGCTACACCTTC
>.|TRBJ2-7|TRBD1|16|TRBV4-2
CASSQDPGTGTYEQYF
TGTGCCAGCAGCCAAGATCCCGGGACAGGCACCTACGAGCAGTACTTC